The TCR beta chain under discussion was sequenced for a study of T and B cells in COVID-19 patients. Study-level points and caveats: Sorted SARS-CoV-2-responsive or tetramer+ T cells and CD4+, regulatory and CD8+ subsets were not yet sequenced. Patients with COVID-19 reportedly showed strongly skewed T cell receptor beta variable and joining gene usage. Clonality of TRB repertoires was high in active COVID-19; recovery brought above-healthy diversity and richness.

Regarding this clonotype: Its specificity is unknown.

Multiplex PCR with BIOMED2 TRB-A/B primer pools amplified TRB rearrangements. In TCRdb, the multiplex PCR reads were re-called with MiXCR into one record per CDR3 protein. Among 15,000 to 20,000 distinct CDR3 sequences, roughly 32% were seen once, and the ten largest hold about 17%. TRB was amplified from about 250-500 ng of blood genomic DNA. Material: blood. This receptor was identified in a human donor with active COVID-19.

This CDR3 reads CAISEVSNYGYTF. CDR3 in DNA: TGTGCCATCAGTGAGGTCTCTAACTATGGCTACACCTTC. V and J are TRBV10-3 and TRBJ1-2; D not resolved. The CDR3 contains 13 residues. Trimming stripped 2 bases from V and 0 bases from J, with 4 bases between. Germline CDR1 ENHRY, CDR2 SYGVKD.